This TCR beta chain was recorded in a study of blood T cell repertoires in COVID-19. In the study overall: Whether acute or convalescent, the COVID-19 samples came from the United States, Italy and Spain. The cDNA or gDNA used as material had been derived from T cells, B-cell-depleted T cells, or PBMCs.

As handled by the study authors: Using reference gene primer amplification, nucleated cell counts were estimated. The protocol was immunoSEQ multiplex PCR, while the TCRdb copy is restricted to in-frame clones and leaves out a portion. V and J calls and clone size follow that table, whereas D and trimming were derived from the DNA. This sample carries roughly 34,000 clones, 70% to 90% of them seen once, and the ten largest clones take roughly 23%. This sequence originates from a woman older than 75 with active or convalescent COVID-19. Sample: peripheral blood.

CDR3 sequence: CASSYGPSTAPETQYF. CDR3 DNA: TGTGCCAGCAGTTATGGCCCGTCCACCGCCCCGGAGACCCAGTACTTC. The V and J genes are TRBV6-2 or TRBV6-3 and TRBJ2-5; D gene uncertain. Looked up from germline, CDR1 is MNHEY and CDR2 is SVGEGT. This CDR3 is built from 16 residues. V was clipped by 3 bases and J by 5 bases, with 19 bases between them.